The 10 T cell receptor beta chains presented below share a single source sample, sequenced in a study of cytomegalovirus exposure and HLA in healthy donors. It was with 60 Vbeta and 13 Jbeta primers that the PCR ran. Here immunoSEQ multiplex PCR was the method, and the copy in TCRdb shows in-frame clones only, minus some. The data contain 120,000 or so clones, 70% to 85% of them singletons. Sample: PBMCs. The receptors derive from a man between 50 and 59 years old in good health and CMV-seropositive.

The chain uses TRBV6-1 and TRBJ1-6; D gene uncertain. Trimming shortened V by 5 bases and J by 6 bases, and 14 bases separated the two germline ends. The germline V gene encodes CDR1 MNHNS and CDR2 SASEGT. CDR3 size: 15 residues. The CDR3 DNA follows: TGTGCCAGCAGTCCACCGGGAAAGATTAATTCACCCCTCCACTTT. Translating gives CASSPPGKINSPLHF.

The chain uses TRBV6-5 and TRBJ2-7, with D perhaps matching TRBD1 (5 bases). The CDR3 totals 13 residues. Trimming cost V 2 bases and J 6 bases, with 11 bases left between them. Per germline, CDR1 MNHEY and CDR2 SVGAGI. CDR3 sequence: CASSYAGQSEQYF. CDR3 in DNA: TGTGCCAGCAGTTACGCCGGACAAAGCGAGCAGTACTTC.

This sequence joins TRBV20-1 and TRBJ1-1, with D possibly TRBD1 on 6 matching bases. Germline-derived CDR1 and CDR2 are DFQATT and SNEGSKA (reference sequence). The CDR3 runs to 11 residues. V gave up 5 bases and J gave up 9 bases, with 13 bases separating them. The CDR3 coding sequence is TGCAGTGCTTCTACAGGGAAGAAAGCTTTCTTT. It encodes CSASTGKKAFF.

V and J are TRBV9 and TRBJ1-1, with TRBD1 matching 7 bases. The germline V gene encodes CDR1 SGDLS and CDR2 YYNGEE. After removal of 4 bases from V and 6 bases from J, the junction contained 9 bases not matched to a gene. The CDR3 is made up of 14 amino acids. The CDR3 DNA reads TGTGCCAGCAGCCCACGACAGGGAAGCGCTGAAGCTTTCTTT. Its protein is CASSPRQGSAEAFF.

This clone has just a few counts. This chain uses TRBV7-2 with TRBJ2-7; D perhaps matches TRBD2 (6 bases). The CDR3 spans 15 residues. Deletions cut 1 base from V and 7 bases from J, with 17 bases between. In germline, CDR1 is SGHTA, CDR2 FQGNSA. The DNA of the CDR3 is TGTGCCAGCAGCTTAGAAGGGACTGGTCGCACGGAGCAGTACTTC. Its translation: CASSLEGTGRTEQYF.

The chain employs TRBV6-4 and TRBJ1-1; TRBD1 matches at 10 bases. Germline CDR1 reads MRHNA; CDR2 reads SNTAGT. The length of the CDR3 is 15 residues. V lost 6 bases and J lost 5; bases outside the gene matches: 9. The CDR3: CASRGTGESRTEAFF. For the CDR3, the DNA is TGTGCCAGCAGGGGGACAGGGGAAAGTAGAACTGAAGCTTTCTTT.

The rearrangement uses TRBV5-1 and TRBJ2-7, with 8 bases lining up with TRBD2. This CDR3 is built from 14 residues. J lost 2 bases, V lost 7 bases, and 8 bases had no gene match. Germline CDR1 SGHRS, CDR2 YFSETQ. CDR3 DNA: TGCGCCAGCTCAACGGGGGGGACCCCCTACGAGCAGTACTTC. Protein: CASSTGGTPYEQYF.

V usage is TRBV15 and J usage is TRBJ2-5, with a tentative D call TRBD2 (6 bases). There are 15 residues in the CDR3. Germline assignment: CDR1 LNHNV and CDR2 YYDKDF (reference sequence). The V end was cut by 0 bases, the J end by 0 bases, with 8 bases between. In DNA form, the CDR3 reads TGTGCCACCAGCAGAGATCGGACTAACCAAGAGACCCAGTACTTC. This gives the protein CATSRDRTNQETQYF.

The chain uses TRBV5-1 and TRBJ2-5; a weak D match, TRBD1 (5 bases). Per the germline V gene, CDR1 is SGHRS and CDR2 is YFSETQ. This CDR3 region has 14 residues. V was cut by 1 base and J by 5 bases, with 12 bases left in between. CDR3 in DNA: TGCGCCAGCAGCTTGCAGGTACCAGGGGAGACCCAGTACTTC. Translation gives CASSLQVPGETQYF.

J is TRBJ2-4 and V is TRBV5-6; tentatively, D is TRBD1 (5 bases). Germline loops: CDR1 SGHDT, CDR2 YYEEEE. This CDR3 is 14 amino acids long. V lost 1 base and J lost 3, with 8 bases in between. The CDR3 reads CASSLRGVKNIQYF. The CDR3 DNA is TGTGCCAGCAGCTTGAGGGGCGTCAAAAACATTCAGTACTTC.